The 21 T cell receptor beta chains below all came from one sample that was sequenced in a study of T cell repertoires in cytomegalovirus infection. TCRdb analysed the reads with MiXCR anew, one entry per CDR3 protein. The table includes 150,000 to 200,000 distinct CDR3 sequences, 28% detected once. Sequencing input: PBMCs. All receptors derive from a human donor in good health (CMV status not recorded). Some clones in this sample may be carry-over from other donors' samples.

The count of this clonotype is one. A read error may account for a junction end that differs from germline. This sequence joins TRBV4-1 and TRBJ2-2; 11 nucleotides agree with TRBD2. CDR3 length: 17 residues. In germline, CDR1 is MGHRA, CDR2 YSYEKL. In DNA form, the CDR3 reads TGCGCCAGCAGCAGCGAACTAGCGGGGGCGGGGACCGGGGAGCTGCTTTTT. As protein: CASSSELAGAGTGELLF.

This clonotype was counted at least ten times. The chain combines TRBV7-2 with TRBJ1-1; D is possibly TRBD1 (6 bases). There are 14 residues in the CDR3. V was pared by 5 bases and J by 10 bases, with 20 bases between. The V gene's germline CDR1 is SGHTA and CDR2 FQGNSA. The CDR3, as DNA: TGTGCCAGCAGCGCCCCGGGACACCCAGGTAGAGCTTTCTTT. This gives the protein CASSAPGHPGRAFF.

In its sample, this clonotype was seen a few times. V and J are TRBV6-2 or TRBV6-3 and TRBJ1-5, with D possibly being TRBD1 (5 bases). This CDR3 spans 14 amino acids. The germline V gene encodes CDR1 MNHEY and CDR2 SVGEGT. V lost 5 bases and J lost 2, with 10 bases in between. This CDR3 reads CASSRSGGNQPQHF. As DNA, the CDR3 is TGTGCCAGCAGTAGGTCGGGGGGCAATCAGCCCCAGCATTTT.

In this sample, this clonotype turned up once. The rearrangement joins TRBV14 to TRBJ2-1, with D perhaps TRBD1 (5 bases). The V and J ends lost 4 bases and 0 bases respectively, with 13 bases between them. This CDR3 region has 16 residues. The V gene's germline CDR1 is SGHDN and CDR2 FVKESK. The CDR3 DNA follows: TGTGCCAGCAGCCTCATAGGGGCCGGCTCCTACAATGAGCAGTTCTTC. This translates into CASSLIGAGSYNEQFF.

Details on this clonotype: At one boundary the junction diverges from the germline segment, which might be a read error. The rearrangement links TRBV6-6 to TRBJ1-5; D not certain. The germline gives CDR1 MNHNY, CDR2 SVGAGI (reference sequence). This CDR3 is 12 amino acids long. CDR3 loop: CASSIRNLPQHF. CDR3 nucleotides: TGTGCCAGCAGTATACGAAATCTGCCCCAGCATTTT.

This clonotype was counted a single time. The chain has TRBV7-2 and TRBJ1-5; D gene unclear. CDR1 and CDR2 from the germline V gene are SGHTA and FQGNSA. The CDR3 is 15 residues long. The V end was cut by 7 bases, the J end by 7 bases, with 20 bases between. The CDR3: CASTPSVSSTQPQHF. The CDR3, as DNA: TGTGCCAGCACCCCCTCGGTGAGCAGTACGCAGCCCCAGCATTTT.

In the case of this clonotype: A junction boundary mismatches the germline segment, possibly from a read error. V gene TRBV2 combines with J gene TRBJ1-4; D remains ambiguous. The CDR3 runs 15 residues. Germline V gene data show CDR1 as SNHLY and CDR2 as FYNNEI. The CDR3 sequence is CASSEAPGWDEKRFF. CDR3 DNA sequence: TGTGCCAGCAGTGAAGCTCCAGGATGGGATGAAAAACGGTTTTTT.

This clonotype was detected only a few times. The chain couples TRBV11-3 to TRBJ2-1; possible D gene TRBD2, 6 bases. This CDR3 has 15 amino acids. V was pared by 1 base and J by 6 bases, with 13 bases between. Germline-derived CDR1 and CDR2 are SGHNT and YENEEA. The DNA of the CDR3 is TGTGCCAGCAGCTTAGGGAGGGTTACGGTCAATGAGCAGTTCTTC. It specifies CASSLGRVTVNEQFF.

In this sample, this clonotype turned up a few times. The chain joins TRBV3-1 to TRBJ2-1; tentative D call: TRBD2 (6 bases). There are 14 residues in the CDR3. Germline-derived CDR1 and CDR2 are LGHDT and YNNKEL (reference sequence). Trimming shortened V by 5 bases and J by 0 bases, and 8 bases separated the two germline ends. In nucleotides, the CDR3 is TGTGCCAGCAGCGGGGACTTCTCCTACAATGAGCAGTTCTTC. Translation gives CASSGDFSYNEQFF.

The chain carries TRBV3-1 and TRBJ1-2, with D possibly matching TRBD1 (6 bases). Germline V CDR1 and CDR2: LGHDT, YNNKEL (reference sequence). The V gene lost 4 bases and the J gene lost 4 bases, with 13 bases spanning the gap. This CDR3 region has 14 residues. DNA of the CDR3: TGTGCCAGCAGCCGACGGACAGTCTCCTATGGCTACACCTTC. Translation: CASSRRTVSYGYTF.

This clonotype was recorded a few times. The chain has TRBV7-2 and TRBJ1-3; a weak D match, TRBD1 (6 bases). V shed 5 bases and J shed 2 bases, with 10 bases lying between them. This CDR3 has 14 residues. The germline gives CDR1 SGHTA, CDR2 FQGNSA. The CDR3 DNA follows: TGTGCCAGCAGCCCAGGGGAAACTGGAAACACCATATATTTT. This gives the protein CASSPGETGNTIYF.

This clonotype was picked up a small number of times. V gene TRBV5-5 combines with J gene TRBJ1-5; possible D gene TRBD1, 6 bases. The germline V gene has CDR1 SGHKS and CDR2 YYEKEE (reference sequence). V gave up 1 base and J gave up 5 bases, with 10 bases separating them. The CDR3 consists of 14 residues. As DNA, the CDR3 is TGTGCCAGCAGCTTGACCAGGGGCGATCAGCCCCAGCATTTT. This sequence encodes CASSLTRGDQPQHF.

There are many counts of this clonotype. The J gene is TRBJ1-1, the V gene TRBV5-1; 7 bases line up with TRBD1. The germline gives CDR1 SGHRS, CDR2 YFSETQ. The CDR3 totals 14 residues. V was pared by 3 bases and J by 1 base, with 3 bases of the junction left unmatched. The CDR3 region is CASSSRTGNTEAFF. In DNA, the CDR3 is TGCGCCAGCAGCTCCCGGACAGGGAACACTGAAGCTTTCTTT.

A note on this clonotype: A read error may account for a junction end that differs from germline. The rearrangement uses TRBV7-9 and TRBJ1-6; D gene unclear. The CDR3 is 14 residues long. Germline CDR1 and CDR2: SEHNR and FQNEAQ (reference sequence). In DNA, the CDR3 is TGTTCCAGCAGCTTAGGCACCAGCGGTTCACCCCTCCACTTT. This encodes CSSSLGTSGSPLHF.

The gene calls are TRBV2 and TRBJ1-1; D uncertain. Trimming removed 6 bases from V and 1 base from J, with 9 bases in between. This CDR3 is built from 13 residues. The germline gives CDR1 SNHLY, CDR2 FYNNEI. CDR3 DNA sequence: TGTGCCAGCAGGGGTACACGGAACACTGAAGCTTTCTTT. This gives the protein CASRGTRNTEAFF. The full variable domain, in which reference TRBV2 and TRBJ1-1 provide the parts outside the CDR3, is EPEVTQTPSHQVTQMGQEVILRCVPISNHLYFYWYRQILGQKVEFLVSFYNNEISEKSEIFDDQFSVERPDGSNFTLKIRSTKLEDSAMYFCASRGTRNTEAFFGQGTRLTVV.

This clonotype was seen a handful of times. The chain has TRBV7-2 and TRBJ1-2; D ambiguous. V was shortened by 1 base and J by 6 bases, with 12 bases between the two germline ends. The CDR3 covers 14 residues. CDR1 and CDR2 from the germline V gene are SGHTA and FQGNSA. CDR3 DNA sequence: TGTGCCAGCAGCTTAGTGGCGCGGGGAGATGGCTACACCTTC. Amino acid sequence: CASSLVARGDGYTF.

This clonotype appeared a few times. The chain combines TRBV11-2 with TRBJ2-5; TRBD2 agrees at 10 bases. J was trimmed by 5 bases and V by 1 base; bases with no gene match: 10. Germline assignment: CDR1 SGHAT and CDR2 FQNNGV. This CDR3 is 17 amino acids long. In DNA, the CDR3 is TGTGCCAGCAGCTTAGTGGGTTTAGCGGGGGGCGGGGAGACCCAGTACTTC. It codes for CASSLVGLAGGGETQYF. The entire variable domain, with the rest obtained from reference TRBV11-2 and TRBJ2-5, is as follows: EAGVAQSPRYKIIEKRQSVAFWCNPISGHATLYWYQQILGQGPKLLIQFQNNGVVDDSQLPKDRFSAERLKGVDSTLKIQPAKLEDSAVYLCASSLVGLAGGGETQYFGPGTRLLVL.

Only a few counts were recorded for this clonotype. The CDR3 DNA sequence: TGTGCCAGTAGTGGGACAGCCACCTACGAGCAGTACTTC. Its protein is CASSGTATYEQYF. The rearrangement joins TRBV19 to TRBJ2-7, with 7 bases aligning to TRBD1. There are 13 residues in the CDR3. V lost 5 bases, J lost 2 bases, and 3 bases stayed unmatched. The germline gives CDR1 LNHDA, CDR2 SQIVND (reference sequence).

The CDR3 is CATTEAGGYYEQYF. The CDR3 DNA is TGTGCCACCACTGAGGCGGGGGGATACTACGAGCAGTACTTC. The J gene is TRBJ2-7, the V gene TRBV6-1; 8 nucleotides line up with TRBD2. CDR3 length: 14 amino acids. CDR1 and CDR2 from the germline V gene are MNHNS and SASEGT. V lost 10 bases, J lost 3 bases, and 11 bases stayed unmatched.

This clonotype was recorded a few times. The chain uses TRBV15 and TRBJ2-5; D is ambiguous. Germline V gives CDR1 LNHNV, CDR2 YYDKDF (reference sequence). The ends were cut back, 0 bases at V and 3 bases at J, with 8 bases in the middle. CDR3 length equals 14 residues. CDR3 DNA sequence: TGTGCCACCAGCAGAGACCGAGTCGAAGAGACCCAGTACTTC. Protein: CATSRDRVEETQYF. Full variable domain (missing parts from reference TRBV15 and TRBJ2-5): DAMVIQNPRYQVTQFGKPVTLSCSQTLNHNVMYWYQQKSSQAPKLLFHYYDKDFNNEADTPDNFQSRRPNTSFCFLDIRSPGLGDTAMYLCATSRDRVEETQYFGPGTRLLVL.

The V call is TRBV12-3 or TRBV12-4, the J call TRBJ1-1; 7 nucleotides align to TRBD1. The trim removed 9 bases at V and 3 bases at J, leaving 7 bases unmatched. The CDR3 contains 13 residues. This CDR3 is CASALTGDTEAFF. The CDR3 bases are TGTGCCAGTGCACTCACAGGGGACACTGAAGCTTTCTTT.